This T cell receptor (beta chain) derives from a study of cytomegalovirus exposure and HLA in healthy donors. Produced via immunoSEQ multiplex PCR; TCRdb's table is partial and in-frame only. The sample has some 260,000 clones, about 90% seen once; the top ten hold about 12%. CDR1 is WSHSY, CDR2 SAAADI, per germline. The CDR3 runs 15 residues. Trimming shortened V by 10 bases and J by 2 bases, and 21 bases separated the two germline ends. J is TRBJ2-7 and V is TRBV10-2; D might be TRBD1 or TRBD2, each matching 5 bases. The receptor comes from a man aged 18 to 29 in good health and CMV-seropositive. The sequenced sample was PBMCs. CDR3: CATFGARYSTYEQYF. The DNA for the CDR3 is TGCGCCACCTTCGGGGCCCGTTACTCGACCTACGAGCAGTACTTC.